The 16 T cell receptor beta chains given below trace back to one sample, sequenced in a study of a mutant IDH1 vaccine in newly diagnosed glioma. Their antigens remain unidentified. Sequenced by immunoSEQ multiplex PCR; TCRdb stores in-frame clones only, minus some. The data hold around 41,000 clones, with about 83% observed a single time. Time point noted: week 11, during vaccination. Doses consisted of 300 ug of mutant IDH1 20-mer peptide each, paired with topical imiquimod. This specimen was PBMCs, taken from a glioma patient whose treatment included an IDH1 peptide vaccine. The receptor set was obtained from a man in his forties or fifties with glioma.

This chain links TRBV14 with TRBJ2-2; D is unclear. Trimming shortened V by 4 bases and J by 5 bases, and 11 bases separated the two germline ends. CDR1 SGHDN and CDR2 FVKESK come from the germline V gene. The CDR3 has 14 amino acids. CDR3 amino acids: CASSPWTRTGELFF. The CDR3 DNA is TGTGCCAGCAGCCCCTGGACCAGGACCGGGGAGCTGTTTTTT.

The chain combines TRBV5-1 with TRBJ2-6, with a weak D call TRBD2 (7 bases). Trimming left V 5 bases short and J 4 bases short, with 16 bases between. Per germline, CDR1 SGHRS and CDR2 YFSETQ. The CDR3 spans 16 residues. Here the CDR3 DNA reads TGCGCCAGCAGTTTCCGGGGGGCTCAGGGGGCCAACGTCCTGACTTTC. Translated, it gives CASSFRGAQGANVLTF.

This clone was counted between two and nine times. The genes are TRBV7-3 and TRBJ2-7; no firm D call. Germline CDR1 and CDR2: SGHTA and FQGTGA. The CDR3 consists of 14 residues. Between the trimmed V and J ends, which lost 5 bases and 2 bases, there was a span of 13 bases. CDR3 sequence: CASSPYMRPYEQYF. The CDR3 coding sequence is TGTGCCAGCAGCCCCTACATGAGACCCTACGAGCAGTACTTC.

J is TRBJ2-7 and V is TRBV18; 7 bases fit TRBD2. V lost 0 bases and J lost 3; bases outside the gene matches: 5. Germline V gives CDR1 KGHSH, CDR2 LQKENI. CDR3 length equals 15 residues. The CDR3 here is CASSPPSSGNYEQYF. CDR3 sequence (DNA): TGTGCCAGCTCACCACCCTCTAGCGGAAACTACGAGCAGTACTTC.

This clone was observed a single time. CDR3 amino acids: CASRLGQEGTQYF. In nucleotides, the CDR3 is TGTGCCAGTAGGTTGGGACAAGAGGGGACCCAGTACTTC. The chain couples TRBV19 to TRBJ2-5, with D maybe TRBD1 (6 bases). The germline V gene encodes CDR1 LNHDA and CDR2 SQIVND (reference sequence). CDR3 length equals 13 residues. V shed 6 bases and J shed 7 bases, with 15 bases lying between them.

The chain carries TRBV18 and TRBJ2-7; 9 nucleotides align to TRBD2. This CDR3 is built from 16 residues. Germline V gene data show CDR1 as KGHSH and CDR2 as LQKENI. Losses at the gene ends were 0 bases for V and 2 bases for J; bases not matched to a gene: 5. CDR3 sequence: CASSPPLSGSPYEQYF. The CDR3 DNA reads TGTGCCAGCTCACCACCGCTTAGCGGGAGCCCCTACGAGCAGTACTTC.

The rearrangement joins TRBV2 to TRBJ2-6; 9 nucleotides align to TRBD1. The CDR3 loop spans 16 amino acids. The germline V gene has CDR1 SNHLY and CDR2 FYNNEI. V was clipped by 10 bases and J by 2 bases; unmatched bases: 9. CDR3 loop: CANRPTGGAGANVLTF. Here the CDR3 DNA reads TGTGCCAACAGACCTACAGGGGGCGCTGGGGCCAACGTCCTGACTTTC.

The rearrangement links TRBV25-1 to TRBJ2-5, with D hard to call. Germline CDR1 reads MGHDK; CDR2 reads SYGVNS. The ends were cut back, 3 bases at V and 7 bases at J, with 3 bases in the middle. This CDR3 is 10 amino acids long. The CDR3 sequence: CASSDGTQYF. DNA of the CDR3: TGTGCCAGCAGTGATGGGACCCAGTACTTC.

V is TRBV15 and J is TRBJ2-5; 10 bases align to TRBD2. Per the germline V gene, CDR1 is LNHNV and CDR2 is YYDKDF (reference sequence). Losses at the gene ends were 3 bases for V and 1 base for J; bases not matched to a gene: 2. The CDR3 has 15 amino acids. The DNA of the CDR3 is TGTGCCACCAGCAGTAGCGGGAGGATCCAAGAGACCCAGTACTTC. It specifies CATSSSGRIQETQYF.

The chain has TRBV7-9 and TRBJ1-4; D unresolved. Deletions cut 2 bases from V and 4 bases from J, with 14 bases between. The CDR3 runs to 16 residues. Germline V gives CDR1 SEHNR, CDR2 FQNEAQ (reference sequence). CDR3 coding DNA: TGTGCCAGCAGCTTACCCCGTTTGGGTTATAATGAAAAACTGTTTTTT. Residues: CASSLPRLGYNEKLFF.

CDR3 in amino acids: CASSANRGNTIYF. The CDR3 DNA reads TGTGCCAGCAGCGCCAACAGGGGAAACACCATATATTTT. The chain links TRBV6-6 to TRBJ1-3, with D perhaps matching TRBD1 (5 bases). CDR1 is MNHNY and CDR2 is SVGAGI in the germline V gene (reference sequence). There are 13 residues in the CDR3. The germline V and J ends were trimmed by 6 bases and 4 bases, with 10 bases remaining between them.

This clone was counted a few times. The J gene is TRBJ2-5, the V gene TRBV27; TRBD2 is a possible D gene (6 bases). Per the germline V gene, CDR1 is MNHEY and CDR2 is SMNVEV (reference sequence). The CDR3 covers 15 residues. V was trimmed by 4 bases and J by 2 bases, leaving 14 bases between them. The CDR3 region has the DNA TGTGCCAGCAGTTACATTAGCGGCCTACAAGAGACCCAGTACTTC. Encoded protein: CASSYISGLQETQYF.

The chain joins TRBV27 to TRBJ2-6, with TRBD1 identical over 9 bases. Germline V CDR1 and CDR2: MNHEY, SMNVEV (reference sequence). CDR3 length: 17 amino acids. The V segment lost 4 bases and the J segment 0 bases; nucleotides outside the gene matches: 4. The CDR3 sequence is CASSSGQGRSGANVLTF. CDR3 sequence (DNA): TGTGCCAGCAGTTCGGGACAGGGCCGCTCTGGGGCCAACGTCCTGACTTTC.

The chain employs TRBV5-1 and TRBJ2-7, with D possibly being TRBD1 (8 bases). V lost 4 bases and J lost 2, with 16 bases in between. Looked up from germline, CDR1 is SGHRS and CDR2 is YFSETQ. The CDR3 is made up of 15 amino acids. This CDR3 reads CASSAGQGGPYEQYF. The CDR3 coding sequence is TGCGCCAGCAGCGCCGGACAGGGAGGGCCCTACGAGCAGTACTTC.

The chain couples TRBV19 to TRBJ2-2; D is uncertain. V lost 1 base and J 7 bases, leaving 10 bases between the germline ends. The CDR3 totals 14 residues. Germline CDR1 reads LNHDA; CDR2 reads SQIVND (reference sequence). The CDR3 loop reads CASSIAVTGGELFF. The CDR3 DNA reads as TGTGCCAGTAGTATAGCCGTGACCGGCGGGGAGCTGTTTTTT. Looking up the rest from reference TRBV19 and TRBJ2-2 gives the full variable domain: DGGITQSPKYLFRKEGQNVTLSCEQNLNHDAMYWYRQDPGQGLRLIYYSQIVNDFQKGDIAEGYSVSREKKESFPLTVTSAQKNPTAFYLCASSIAVTGGELFFGEGSRLTVL.

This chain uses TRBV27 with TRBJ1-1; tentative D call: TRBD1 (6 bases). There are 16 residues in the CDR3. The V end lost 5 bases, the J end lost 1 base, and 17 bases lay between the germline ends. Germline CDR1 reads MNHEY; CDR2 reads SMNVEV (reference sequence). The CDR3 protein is CASSPTPRGRNTEAFF. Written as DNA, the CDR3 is TGTGCCAGCAGTCCGACCCCCAGGGGACGGAACACTGAAGCTTTCTTT.